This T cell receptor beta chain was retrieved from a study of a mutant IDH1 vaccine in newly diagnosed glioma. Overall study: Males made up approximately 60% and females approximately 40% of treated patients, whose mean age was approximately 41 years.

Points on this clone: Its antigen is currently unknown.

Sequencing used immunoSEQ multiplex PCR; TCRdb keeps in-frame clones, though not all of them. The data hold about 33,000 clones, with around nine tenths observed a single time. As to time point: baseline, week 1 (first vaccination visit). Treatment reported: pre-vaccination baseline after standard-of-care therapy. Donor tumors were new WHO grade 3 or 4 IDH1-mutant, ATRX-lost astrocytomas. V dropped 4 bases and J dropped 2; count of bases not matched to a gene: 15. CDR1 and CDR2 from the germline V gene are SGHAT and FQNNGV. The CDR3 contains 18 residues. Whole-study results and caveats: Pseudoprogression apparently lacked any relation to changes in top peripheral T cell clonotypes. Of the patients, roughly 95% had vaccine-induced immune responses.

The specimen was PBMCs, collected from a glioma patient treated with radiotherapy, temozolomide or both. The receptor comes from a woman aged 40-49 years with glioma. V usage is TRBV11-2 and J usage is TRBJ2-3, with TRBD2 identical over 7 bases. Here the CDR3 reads CASSSRPGRDPFTDTQYF. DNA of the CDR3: TGTGCCAGCAGCTCCCGCCCGGGGAGGGACCCATTCACAGATACGCAGTATTTT.